This T cell receptor (beta chain) was profiled in a study of blood T cell repertoires in COVID-19 (dated by TCRdb to about 2020). For the study in its entirety: Collaborator samples came from the United States, Italy and Spain and covered acute and convalescent phases of COVID-19. The prospective study material was composed of cDNA or gDNA derived from T cells, B-cell-depleted T cells, or PBMCs. Deeply sampled blood TCRbeta repertoires from subjects exposed to, actively infected with, or recovered from COVID-19 were included in the dataset. The repertoires were made available in a free public database intended to serve as a resource for research on the immune response to SARS-CoV-2. The samples were drawn from the first 160 participants of the ongoing ImmuneRACE study and from 1,254 subjects provided by 6 global collaborators. A de-identified subject ID, COVID-19 status, age in years and sex were almost always included in the sample metadata. HLA class I and class II types, where available, came from metadata supplied by the sample provider rather than from assay-based typing. Beyond this particular receptor, the publication reports: How much clinical and demographic metadata was included differed by source and by participant, and the metadata was provided uncurated.

The immunoSEQ Assay, a bias-controlled multiplex PCR, was used to amplify TCRbeta CDR3 regions from genomic DNA. Per the original workflow: Within the assay, amplification of reference gene primers was used to estimate how many nucleated cells each sample contained. To quantify the absolute abundance of each unique TCRbeta CDR3 rearrangement, sequence reads were collapsed and filtered. Productive Simpson clonality was computed per sample as the square root of Simpson's diversity index over productive rearrangements. In TCRdb, the immuneACCESS table is reduced to in-frame sequences with V and J assigned. These tables do not hold every clone; where another copy was compared, an unresolved V gene accounts for under half, and the others remain unexplained. Clone size and the V and J calls come from that table; the DNA yielded D and trimming. The sample table records some 150,000 clones; roughly 86% of these occur just once. The ten top clones hold approximately 0.95% of the sample.

This clone was recorded a few times. Its target antigen remains unknown. Base qualities are missing; no much larger clone stands one base away. Whole blood was collected in K2EDTA tubes by collaborating institutions according to the institutions' own protocols. For TCRbeta analysis, collaborators shipped samples in one of three forms: frozen whole blood, isolated PBMCs, or DNA extracted from either of those sample types. The sequence came from a woman in her forties or fifties with acute or convalescent COVID-19. Sequences were obtained from peripheral blood.

The encoded CDR3 is CASSDGASSGYTF. The DNA reads TGTGCCAGCAGTGACGGTGCGAGCTCTGGCTACACCTTC. The chain joins TRBV6-1 to TRBJ1-2; the D gene remains uncertain. The germline ends are 12 bases apart after V is trimmed by 3 bases and J by 7 bases. The CDR3, from cysteine to phenylalanine, totals 13 residues. The DNA shown is the 39-base CDR3, in frame from base 1. CDR1 and CDR2, looked up from the germline V gene, are MNHNS and SASEGT.